This is a list of T cell receptor beta chains from one sample in a study of Ad26.COV2.S vaccination and SARS-CoV-2 variants. Produced via immunoSEQ multiplex PCR; TCRdb's table is partial and in-frame only. The data contain around 320,000 clones, around four fifths of them singletons. Sequenced material: peripheral blood, taken in a trial of Ad26.COV2.S vaccine versus placebo. The source of these receptors is a person between 18 and 59 years old who received the Ad26.COV2.S COVID-19 vaccine or a placebo. Each CDR3 is given with its conserved first and last residue. A D gene is named only where the DNA matches it firmly. Some rows mark clone size as missing; the rest say once, few, many or name a class of expanded clone.

D	J	size	length	V	CDR3	DNA
TRBD1	TRBJ1-6	many	14	TRBV6-4	CASSEGQGNSPLHF	TGTGCCAGCAGTGAGGGACAGGGAAACTCACCCCTCCACTTT
.	TRBJ1-4	.	11	TRBV12-3/TRBV12-4	CASSSEDQLFF	TGTGCCAGCAGTTCAGAAGACCAACTGTTTTTT
.	TRBJ1-5	.	14	TRBV3-1/TRBV3-2	CASSQLSSNQPQHF	TGTGCCAGCAGCCAGTTGAGTAGCAATCAGCCCCAGCATTTT
.	TRBJ1-2	.	16	TRBV7-9	CASSLSLGMGDLRYTF	TGTGCCAGCAGCTTATCCTTAGGGATGGGGGACCTTCGCTACACCTTC
.	TRBJ1-5	.	19	TRBV4-2	CASSQGTSNIKAGNQPQHF	TGTGCCAGCAGCCAAGGAACCAGTAATATAAAGGCGGGCAATCAGCCCCAGCATTTT
TRBD2	TRBJ2-1	.	17	TRBV5-1	CASSLGSGMSSYNEQFF	TGCGCCAGCAGCTTGGGTAGCGGGATGAGCTCCTACAATGAGCAGTTCTTC
.	TRBJ1-2	.	15	TRBV6-5	CASSRTVGGNYGYTF	TGTGCCAGCAGTCGGACGGTGGGGGGTAACTATGGCTACACCTTC
.	TRBJ1-1	.	13	TRBV7-3	CASSFDKNTEAFF	TGTGCCAGCAGCTTTGATAAAAACACTGAAGCTTTCTTT
.	TRBJ1-2	.	14	TRBV6-5	CASSLGTPLSGYTF	TGTGCCAGCAGTTTGGGGACACCCCTCTCTGGCTACACCTTC
.	TRBJ1-4	.	14	TRBV7-9	CASSPPGTNEKLFF	TGTGCCAGCAGCCCCCCCGGGACTAATGAAAAACTGTTTTTT
.	TRBJ1-2	.	11	TRBV29-1	CSVVANYGYTF	TGCAGCGTTGTAGCTAACTATGGCTACACCTTC
TRBD2	TRBJ2-3	.	17	TRBV19	CASSIGWRGATTDTQYF	TGTGCCAGTAGTATAGGGTGGCGGGGGGCGACCACAGATACGCAGTATTTT
.	TRBJ2-6	.	15	TRBV6-5	CASSFGRAGANVLTF	TGTGCCAGCAGCTTCGGGCGGGCTGGGGCCAACGTCCTGACTTTC
.	TRBJ1-1	.	14	TRBV3-1/TRBV3-2	CASSQGRVNTEAFF	TGTGCCAGCAGCCAAGGACGGGTGAACACTGAAGCTTTCTTT
TRBD1	TRBJ1-4	.	15	TRBV5-4	CASSPAARGDEKLFF	TGTGCCAGCAGCCCGGCGGCCAGGGGGGATGAAAAACTGTTTTTT
TRBD1	TRBJ1-6	few	14	TRBV7-9	CASSFGRGSSPLHF	TGTGCCAGCAGCTTCGGCAGGGGGAGTTCACCCCTCCACTTT
.	TRBJ2-3	.	15	TRBV5-4	CASSLVARSTDTQYF	TGTGCCAGCAGCTTGGTTGCGAGGAGCACAGATACGCAGTATTTT
TRBD1	TRBJ1-2	.	17	TRBV6-1	CASSEYETGLLGYGYTF	TGTGCCAGCAGTGAATACGAGACAGGGTTGTTGGGATATGGCTACACCTTC
.	TRBJ2-2	.	14	TRBV19	CASSIETETGELFF	TGTGCCAGTAGTATAGAGACTGAAACCGGGGAGCTGTTTTTT
TRBD1	TRBJ1-3	.	16	TRBV14	CASSLTGESSGNTIYF	TGTGCCAGCAGCCTAACAGGGGAGAGCTCTGGAAACACCATATATTTT
.	TRBJ2-7	.	12	TRBV5-6	CASSRGSYEQYF	TGTGCCAGCAGCCGGGGCTCCTACGAGCAGTACTTC
.	TRBJ2-3	.	20	TRBV10-1	CASSERGRRIPRPGADTQYF	TGCGCCAGCAGTGAGAGAGGACGTAGGATTCCACGCCCTGGGGCAGATACGCAGTATTTT